These T cell receptor beta chains were read from a single sample in a study of T cells in Graves' hyperthyroidism and ophthalmopathy. One entry per CDR3 protein results from TCRdb running MiXCR on the multiplex PCR reads. This table holds roughly 380,000 distinct CDR3 sequences, roughly 15% found once. Sample: blood. The receptors were gathered from a woman aged 18-29 years with Graves' hyperthyroidism. The CDR3 runs from the conserved cysteine through the conserved F or W. A D gene is named only where the DNA matches it firmly. Clone size is not always given. Where it is, it says once, few, many or a class for expanded clones.

abundance,j_gene,d_gene,v_gene,CDR3nt,CDR3aa
many,TRBJ2-5,.,TRBV5-5,TGTGCCAGCAGCTTGGCCGGCGGGTACCAAGAGACCCAGTACTTC,CASSLAGGYQETQYF
many,TRBJ1-1,TRBD1,TRBV6-2/TRBV6-3,TGTGCCAGCAGTAGGCCAGGGGGCGTCACTGAAGCTTTCTTT,CASSRPGGVTEAFF
many,TRBJ2-1,TRBD1,TRBV7-9,TGTGCCAGCAGGCCTCAAGCCGGGGACAGCAATGAGCAGTTCTTC,CASRPQAGDSNEQFF
few,TRBJ1-1,.,TRBV9,TGTGCCAGCAGCGAGACAACCGGGACCGGCACTGAAGCTTTCTTT,CASSETTGTGTEAFF
.,TRBJ2-4,.,TRBV5-1,TGCGCCAGCAGCTTCGGGGGGCCGGGAAACATTCAGTACTTC,CASSFGGPGNIQYF
many,TRBJ1-1,TRBD1,TRBV20-1,TGCAGTGCTAGATGGGACAGGGGCCTTCCCAACACTGAAGCTTTCTTT,CSARWDRGLPNTEAFF
.,TRBJ2-1,.,TRBV20-1,TGCAGTGCTAGCTACAGGATGCACAACGAGATCTCCTACAATGAGCAGTTCTTC,CSASYRMHNEISYNEQFF
.,TRBJ1-4,TRBD1,TRBV28,TGTGCCAGCAGTTTTAACAGGGGGGACGAAAAACTGTTTTTT,CASSFNRGDEKLFF
many,TRBJ2-5,.,TRBV28,TGTGCCAGCAGTTTGGATAGCGGCTCGGCCCAGTACTTC,CASSLDSGSAQYF
many,TRBJ2-7,.,TRBV28,TGTGCCAGCATGGACAGCGCCTACGAGCAGTACTTC,CASMDSAYEQYF
once,TRBJ2-3,TRBD2,TRBV30,TGTGCCTGGGGAGGGGTCTCTAGCGGGATCTTTGGGGGCACAGATACGCAGTATTTT,CAWGGVSSGIFGGTDTQYF
many,TRBJ2-3,TRBD2,TRBV7-3,TGTGCCAGCAGCTTAACGTCCGGGAGGAGCACAGATACGCAGTATTTT,CASSLTSGRSTDTQYF
many,TRBJ1-6,TRBD1,TRBV28,TGTGCCAGCAGAAGAAATCCGGGACAGGGGAATTCCCCCCTCCACTTT,CASRRNPGQGNSPLHF
many,TRBJ2-7,TRBD2,TRBV14,TGTGCCAGCAGCCACCGGACTAGCGGGATTTCCTACGAGCAGTACTTC,CASSHRTSGISYEQYF
few,TRBJ1-3,.,TRBV6-1,TGTGCCAGCAGTCCCAACAGACTCTCTGGAAACACCATATATTTT,CASSPNRLSGNTIYF
.,TRBJ1-6,TRBD1,TRBV15,TGTGCCACCAGCCGGGACAGAAATTCACCCCTCCACTTT,CATSRDRNSPLHF
.,TRBJ1-6,.,TRBV4-1,TGCGCCAGCAGCCAAGAAGGTTTCAGGGCCAATTCACCCCTCCACTTT,CASSQEGFRANSPLHF
many,TRBJ2-7,.,TRBV20-1,TGCAGTGCTAGAGATGGCGCGGGACCCACCTACGAGCAGTACTTC,CSARDGAGPTYEQYF
few,TRBJ2-3,TRBD1,TRBV24-1,TGTGCCACCAGTGATCCGGGACAGGGGCGAGATACGCAGTATTTT,CATSDPGQGRDTQYF
.,TRBJ2-2,.,TRBV5-6,TGTGCCAGCAGCAGTGGACTGGGGACCGGGGAGCTGTTTTTT,CASSSGLGTGELFF
many,TRBJ1-2,TRBD1,TRBV3-1,TGTGCCAGCAGCCAAGCGACAGGGAGCTATGGCTACACCTTC,CASSQATGSYGYTF
.,TRBJ2-7,TRBD1,TRBV29-1,TGCAGCGTTGAGTTCGGGACAGGGGCCTCCTACGAGCAGTACTTC,CSVEFGTGASYEQYF
many,TRBJ1-3,.,TRBV27,TGTGCCAGCAGTTCCCACAGGGACCCAGGATCACACTCTGGAAACACCATATATTTT,CASSSHRDPGSHSGNTIYF
many,TRBJ2-1,.,TRBV4-2,TGTGCCAGCAGCCAAGAGGAGGGCTCCTACAATGAGCAGTTCTTC,CASSQEEGSYNEQFF
many,TRBJ1-1,.,TRBV27,TGTGCCAGCAGTTTAGGACCGAACACTGAAGCTTTCTTT,CASSLGPNTEAFF
many,TRBJ1-6,TRBD1,TRBV2,TGTGCCAGCAACAAACAGGGGTCGGATAATTCACCCCTCCACTTT,CASNKQGSDNSPLHF
.,TRBJ1-1,.,TRBV6-5,TGTGCCAGCAGTTCGTTCAGGGGTACTGAAGCTGTCTTT,CASSSFRGTEAVF
many,TRBJ2-1,.,TRBV24-1,TGTGCCACCAGTGAGGGGGGCTACTCCTACAATGAGCAGTTCTTC,CATSEGGYSYNEQFF
many,TRBJ2-7,TRBD2,TRBV5-1,TGCGCCAGCAGCTTGCAACTAGCGGGAGTCGAGCAGTACTTC,CASSLQLAGVEQYF
few,TRBJ2-5,TRBD1,TRBV13,TGTGCCAGCAGCTTCAGACAGGGGCAGGGAGAGACCCAGTACTTC,CASSFRQGQGETQYF
few,TRBJ2-2,.,TRBV4-3,TGCGCCAGCAGCCAAGAGAGGAGTGTTACCGGGGAGCTGTTTTTT,CASSQERSVTGELFF
many,TRBJ2-6,.,TRBV2,TGTGCCAGCGTACAGGGCTCTGGGGCCAACGTCCTGACTTTC,CASVQGSGANVLTF
.,TRBJ2-5,.,TRBV19,TGTGCCAGTAGCCTCTCCGGCGGAGAGGCGGAGACCCAGTACTTC,CASSLSGGEAETQYF
few,TRBJ1-4,.,TRBV6-1,TGTGCCAGCATAAGAGGGGTCCCGGGGACTAATGAAAAACTGTTTTTT,CASIRGVPGTNEKLFF
many,TRBJ1-1,TRBD1,TRBV20-1,TGCAGTGCTAGACCTGATCGGGACAGGGGGCCGGGGACTGAAGCTTTCTTT,CSARPDRDRGPGTEAFF
many,TRBJ2-5,TRBD2,TRBV30,TGTGCCTGGAGCCAGAGACTAGCGTTCCAAGAGACCCAGTACTTC,CAWSQRLAFQETQYF
many,TRBJ2-3,TRBD2,TRBV6-2/TRBV6-3,TGTGCCAGCAGCGAAAGGCTAGCGGGAGGGCTGAGTTCAGGAGATACGCAGTATTTT,CASSERLAGGLSSGDTQYF
many,TRBJ2-1,TRBD1,TRBV12-3/TRBV12-4,TGTGCCAGCACCCTACAGGCCACAGGGGGCGCGGTCAATGAGCAGTTCTTC,CASTLQATGGAVNEQFF
.,TRBJ2-7,TRBD2,TRBV19,TGTGCCAGTAGTATAGCTCTAGCGGACTCCTACGAGCAGTACTTC,CASSIALADSYEQYF
few,TRBJ2-1,.,TRBV27,TGTGCCAGCAGTTTATTACCAGAATACAATGAGCAGTTCTTC,CASSLLPEYNEQFF
many,TRBJ1-1,TRBD1,TRBV2,TGTGCCAGCAGGTATACAGGGGTAGTCACTGAAGCTTTCTTT,CASRYTGVVTEAFF
.,TRBJ1-2,.,TRBV6-1,TGTGCCAGCAGCGACAGACATCCCACTGACTATGGCTACGCCTTC,CASSDRHPTDYGYAF
.,TRBJ1-1,.,TRBV14,TGTGCCAGCAGCCCCGTAGGCTGGCGGGGCACTGAAGCTTTCTTT,CASSPVGWRGTEAFF
many,TRBJ2-1,.,TRBV11-2,TGTGCCAGCAGCTTAGATCCCTCGCGGCTAAATGAGCAGTTCTTC,CASSLDPSRLNEQFF
.,TRBJ1-5,TRBD1,TRBV10-2,TGCGCCAGCAGGAGGGACAGTTATAGCAATCAGCCCCAGCATTTT,CASRRDSYSNQPQHF
many,TRBJ2-1,.,TRBV5-1,TGCGCCAGCAGCTTTTTGGAGTACGCGGGATCGAATGAGCAGTTCTTC,CASSFLEYAGSNEQFF
few,TRBJ1-6,.,TRBV9,TGTGCCAGCAGCGGGGGGGTTAGTTCACCCCTCCACTTT,CASSGGVSSPLHF
many,TRBJ2-3,.,TRBV6-1,TGTGCCAGCAGTTCCGACAGGATCACAGATACGCAGTATTTT,CASSSDRITDTQYF
many,TRBJ2-5,.,TRBV6-6,TGTGCCAGCAGTTACAGGGGGGCCGCGAGAGTTGAGACCCAGTACTTC,CASSYRGAARVETQYF
few,TRBJ2-3,TRBD1,TRBV10-3,TGTGCCATCAGTGAGTATGGGGACAGGGGAACGTCAGATACGCAGTATTTT,CAISEYGDRGTSDTQYF
many,TRBJ2-7,.,TRBV7-8,TGTGCCAGCACCTCACAACTAGGCAGCTCGTCCTACGAGCAGTACTTC,CASTSQLGSSSYEQYF
many,TRBJ2-7,.,TRBV20-1,TGCAGTGCTAGATCCCAGGGGGGTCATTGGTACGAGCAGTACTTC,CSARSQGGHWYEQYF